This T cell receptor (beta chain) originates from a study of T cells after yellow fever vaccination. Looking at the study overall: Those fractions that held only low numbers of cells were prepared using the SMART-Seq v4 Ultra Low Input RNA kit.

UMIs were added to TCR cDNA along with a universal primer site when it was made by 5'RACE template switching. Using its own MiXCR run on the 5' RACE reads, TCRdb lists one record per CDR3 protein. This table holds 600,000 to 750,000 distinct CDR3 sequences, 12% found once. CDR1 and CDR2 (germline): SGHTA, FQGNSA. V shed 6 bases, J shed 0 bases, and the junction held 3 bases outside the gene matches. The CDR3 has 15 amino acids. Study outcomes and limitations: Most primary-vaccination clones recurred post-booster (approximately 96% CD4, over 70% CD8). A limited proportion of clonotypes was detected within both the CD4 and CD8 compartments.

This clonotype was counted ten times or more. Its antigen is not identified. This receptor was taken from a man younger than 40 who received the YFV17D yellow fever vaccine. The chain uses TRBV7-2 and TRBJ2-7; 12 bases map to TRBD2. The sample in question was PBMCs, obtained on the day of the yellow fever booster vaccination. The chain's CDR3 is CASSSGLAGSYEQYF. DNA of the CDR3: TGTGCCAGCAGTTCGGGACTAGCGGGCTCCTACGAGCAGTACTTC.